These T cell receptor beta chains were read from a single sample in a study of T cells in Graves' hyperthyroidism and ophthalmopathy. TCRdb reanalysed the multiplex PCR reads using MiXCR and keeps one entry per CDR3 protein. The table shows a few hundred thousand distinct CDR3 sequences, with about 14% occurring only once. The sample consisted of blood. Source of these receptors: a woman aged 25 to 39 with Graves' ophthalmopathy. Both conserved end residues are part of each CDR3. Each record gives: V gene, D gene, J gene, clone size, CDR3 DNA, CDR3 protein. D genes are given only for firm matches. Size is omitted from some rows. Given values are once, few, many or a class for expanded clones.

>TRBV7-7|.|TRBJ2-5|many
TGTGCTAGCAGCGTCAGGGGTATAGAGACCCAGTACTTC
CASSVRGIETQYF
>TRBV11-2|TRBD1|TRBJ2-5|many
TGTGCCAGCAGCTCGTACAGGGGGCGAGAGACCCAGTACTTC
CASSSYRGRETQYF
>TRBV5-4|TRBD2|TRBJ2-2|many
TGTGCCAGCAGCCCGGGACTAGCGGGGGGCTCGAACACCGGGGAGCTGTTTTTT
CASSPGLAGGSNTGELFF
>TRBV27|.|TRBJ1-6|.
TGTGCCAGCAGTTTTTTGAGAGACTCACCCCTCCACTTT
CASSFLRDSPLHF
>TRBV7-9|.|TRBJ2-2|many
TGTGCCAGCAGCATCTTTCTGGCTGGGGAGCTGTTTTTT
CASSIFLAGELFF
>TRBV10-1|TRBD1|TRBJ2-7|many
TGCGCCAGAAGAGATGGGGACAGGGTAGCCTACGAGCAGTACTTC
CARRDGDRVAYEQYF
>TRBV7-2|TRBD1|TRBJ1-2|many
TGTGCCAGCAGCCGACAGGGGACCTTGAACTATGGCTACACCTTC
CASSRQGTLNYGYTF
>TRBV12-3/TRBV12-4|TRBD2|TRBJ2-3|many
TGTGCCAGCAGTTCGGCTAGCGGGGGGGCAGATACGCAGTATTTT
CASSSASGGADTQYF
>TRBV6-1|.|TRBJ1-1|.
TGTGCCAGCGGGCAAGAAGGAGGGGGGAACACTGAAGCTTTCTTT
CASGQEGGGNTEAFF
>TRBV9|.|TRBJ2-1|many
TGTGCCAGCAGCCCAGGGGGGGGTTTCTACAATGAGCAGTTCTTC
CASSPGGGFYNEQFF
>TRBV5-1|.|TRBJ2-7|.
TGCGCCAGCAGTGTGACGACAGGGAGGGGTGAGCAGTACTTC
CASSVTTGRGEQYF
>TRBV7-2|.|TRBJ2-7|many
TGTGCCAGCAGCTTATACGGCCAATTCTCCTACGAGCAGTACTTC
CASSLYGQFSYEQYF